These 3 T cell receptor beta chains came from one sample sequenced in a study of T cell responses to AZD1222 COVID-19 vaccine. Clones were read by immunoSEQ multiplex PCR, and TCRdb kept only the in-frame ones, dropping some. This sample has 66,000 or so clones, with about 90% found just once. The specimen was peripheral blood, collected on day 0 of AZD1222 vaccination. These receptors came from an adult in good health.

The gene calls are TRBV9 and TRBJ1-2; perhaps TRBD1 as D (5 bases). Trimming pared 3 bases from V and 3 bases from J, leaving 18 bases between. The CDR3 extends over 16 amino acids. The germline CDR1 and CDR2 sequences are SGDLS and YYNGEE. Here the CDR3 DNA reads TGTGCCAGCAGCGCCAATTCCGAGACAGATCACTATGGCTACACCTTC. This gives the protein CASSANSETDHYGYTF.

The chain employs TRBV10-3 and TRBJ1-5; a weak D match, TRBD1 (6 bases). The germline V gene encodes CDR1 ENHRY and CDR2 SYGVKD. The length of the CDR3 is 13 residues. The V end lost 7 bases, the J end lost 3 bases, and 10 bases lay between the germline ends. CDR3 sequence: CAIKGDVNQPQHF. The CDR3 DNA sequence: TGTGCCATCAAGGGGGACGTCAATCAGCCCCAGCATTTT.

This clone was counted only a few times. Written as DNA, the CDR3 is TGTGCCAGCAGTTTCTCGGGGAATGGCAATCAGCCCCAGCATTTT. This translates into CASSFSGNGNQPQHF. The genes are TRBV6-5 and TRBJ1-5, with D unresolved. Germline CDR1 and CDR2: MNHEY and SVGAGI. V lost 4 bases and J 2 bases, leaving 12 bases between the germline ends. This CDR3 comprises 15 residues.